This T cell receptor (beta chain) stems from a study of cytomegalovirus exposure and HLA in healthy donors. Study-wide context: About 85 million unique TCRs from HLA-typed donors were held in an early release of data.

This clone was seen just once. What it recognizes is unknown. The PCR had 60 Vbeta and 13 Jbeta primers. Assay: immunoSEQ multiplex PCR; the TCRdb copy retains only in-frame clones and omits some. The sample consists of some 120,000 clones, approximately 80% of them appearing once. Findings and limits, study-wide: Earlier analysis found most TCR beta V segments productive about 87% or about 30% of the time. Common viral pathogens seemed to be connected with several of the most significant clusters, according to a later analysis.

The sequence came from a middle-aged man in good health and CMV-seronegative. Sequencing was carried out using PBMCs.

The CDR3 region has the DNA TGTGCCAGCAGTTACTCGGGGAGGGGGGACTATGGCTACACCTTC. It translates to CASSYSGRGDYGYTF. The chain has TRBV6-5 and TRBJ1-2, with D possibly being TRBD1 (6 bases). Germline assignment: CDR1 MNHEY and CDR2 SVGAGI. V lost 0 bases to trimming and J lost 3 bases, with 11 bases between them. The CDR3 spans 15 residues.